The clone carrying this T cell receptor beta chain has a count of ten or more. What it binds is not known. CDR3 length equals 13 residues. In germline, CDR1 is SQVTM, CDR2 ANQGSEA. V lost 4 bases to trimming and J lost 5 bases, with 15 bases between them. The sample originates from a study of response to subunit inactivated influenza vaccine. TCRdb recomputed calls from the RT-PCR reads with MiXCR, one row per CDR3 protein. This sample has some 500,000 distinct CDR3 sequences, with approximately 12% found just once. Broader study findings: A suggestion made by the authors is that each seasonal influenza vaccination recruits few new T cells.

V and J are TRBV29-1 and TRBJ2-7; D gene unclear. Sequenced here: PBMCs from blood, sampled 35 to 45 days after vaccination. The origin of this receptor is a man between 50 and 59 years old who received an inactivated influenza vaccine. CDR3 loop: CSVAEAWYNEQYF. CDR3 DNA: TGCAGCGTTGCAGAGGCGTGGTACAACGAGCAGTACTTC.